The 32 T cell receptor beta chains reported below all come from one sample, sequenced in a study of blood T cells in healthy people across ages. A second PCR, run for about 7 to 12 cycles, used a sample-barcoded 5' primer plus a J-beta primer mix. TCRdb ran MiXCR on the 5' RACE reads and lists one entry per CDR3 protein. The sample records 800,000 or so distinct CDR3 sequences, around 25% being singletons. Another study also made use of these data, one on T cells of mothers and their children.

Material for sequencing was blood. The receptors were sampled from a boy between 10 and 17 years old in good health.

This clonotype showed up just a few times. CDR3 amino acids: CASSSTGWRDYTF. CDR3 nucleotides: TGTGCCAGCAGCTCAACAGGCTGGAGGGACTACACCTTC. The chain couples TRBV3-1 to TRBJ1-2, with D possibly matching TRBD1 (5 bases). Germline CDR1 LGHDT, CDR2 YNNKEL (reference sequence). V was cut by 5 bases and J by 10 bases, with 17 bases left in between. The CDR3 is 13 residues long.

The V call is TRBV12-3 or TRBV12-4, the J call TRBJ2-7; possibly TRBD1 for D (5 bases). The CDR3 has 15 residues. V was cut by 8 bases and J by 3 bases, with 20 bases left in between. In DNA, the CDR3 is TGTGCCAGCCAACAGGTCGGGCAGGGATTCTACGAGCAGTACTTC. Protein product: CASQQVGQGFYEQYF.

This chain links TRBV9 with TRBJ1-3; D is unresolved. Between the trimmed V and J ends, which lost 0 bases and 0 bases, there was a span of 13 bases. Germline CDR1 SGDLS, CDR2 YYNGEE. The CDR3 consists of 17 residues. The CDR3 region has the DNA TGTGCCAGCAGCGTAGGAGGCGGCTCAAGCTCTGGAAACACCATATATTTT. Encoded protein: CASSVGGGSSSGNTIYF.

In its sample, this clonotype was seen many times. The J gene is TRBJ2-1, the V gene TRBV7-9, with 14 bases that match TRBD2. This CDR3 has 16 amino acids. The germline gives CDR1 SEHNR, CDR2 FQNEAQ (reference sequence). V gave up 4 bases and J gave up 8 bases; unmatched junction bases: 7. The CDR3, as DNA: TGTGCCAGCAGCTCCGGGACTAGCGGGAGTTGGGATGAGCAGTTCTTC. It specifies CASSSGTSGSWDEQFF.

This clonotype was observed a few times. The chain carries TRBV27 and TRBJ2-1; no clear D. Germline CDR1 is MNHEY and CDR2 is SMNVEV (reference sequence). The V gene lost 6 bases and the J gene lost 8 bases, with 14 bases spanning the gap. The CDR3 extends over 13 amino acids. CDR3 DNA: TGTGCCAGCAGAGTCAGACTGAGCGATGAGCAGTTCTTC. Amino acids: CASRVRLSDEQFF.

CDR3 sequence: CASGGPMERGASDTQYF. CDR3 DNA sequence: TGTGCCAGCGGGGGCCCAATGGAGCGGGGGGCTTCAGATACGCAGTATTTT. The chain links TRBV6-1 to TRBJ2-3; 9 bases fit TRBD2. Germline-derived CDR1 and CDR2 are MNHNS and SASEGT. V shed 8 bases, J shed 4 bases, and the junction held 16 bases outside the gene matches. This CDR3 spans 17 amino acids.

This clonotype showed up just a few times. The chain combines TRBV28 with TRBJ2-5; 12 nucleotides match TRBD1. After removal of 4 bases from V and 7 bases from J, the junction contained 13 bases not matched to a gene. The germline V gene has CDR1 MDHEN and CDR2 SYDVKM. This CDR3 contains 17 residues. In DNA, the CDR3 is TGTGCCAGCAGTTCCCCCGGGACAGGGGGCTCCATAGGGACCCAGTACTTC. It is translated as CASSSPGTGGSIGTQYF.

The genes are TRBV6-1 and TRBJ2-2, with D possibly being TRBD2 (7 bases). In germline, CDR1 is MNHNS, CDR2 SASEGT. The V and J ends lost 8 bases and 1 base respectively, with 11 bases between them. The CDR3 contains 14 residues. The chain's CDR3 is CASGGALNTGELFF. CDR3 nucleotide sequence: TGTGCCAGCGGGGGGGCCTTGAACACCGGGGAGCTGTTTTTT.

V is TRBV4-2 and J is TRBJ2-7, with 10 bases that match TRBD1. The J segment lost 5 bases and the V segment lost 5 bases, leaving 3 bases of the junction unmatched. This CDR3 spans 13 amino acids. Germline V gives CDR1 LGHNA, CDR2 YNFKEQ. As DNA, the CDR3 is TGTGCCAGCAGCGGGACAGGGGCGAACGAGCAGTACTTC. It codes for CASSGTGANEQYF.

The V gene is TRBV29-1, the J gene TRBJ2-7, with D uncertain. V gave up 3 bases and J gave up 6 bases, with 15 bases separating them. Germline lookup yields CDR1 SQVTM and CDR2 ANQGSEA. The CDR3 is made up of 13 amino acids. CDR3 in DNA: TGCAGCGTTGACGTTCAAAAAAAGGGCGAGCAGTACTTC. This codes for CSVDVQKKGEQYF.

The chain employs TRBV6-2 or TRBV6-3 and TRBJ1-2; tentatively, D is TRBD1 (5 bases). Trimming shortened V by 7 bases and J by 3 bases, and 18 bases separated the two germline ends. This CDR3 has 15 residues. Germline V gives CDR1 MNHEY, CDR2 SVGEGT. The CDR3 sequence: CASTPWGSGYYGYTF. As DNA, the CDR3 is TGTGCCAGCACCCCGTGGGGGTCTGGCTACTATGGCTACACCTTC.

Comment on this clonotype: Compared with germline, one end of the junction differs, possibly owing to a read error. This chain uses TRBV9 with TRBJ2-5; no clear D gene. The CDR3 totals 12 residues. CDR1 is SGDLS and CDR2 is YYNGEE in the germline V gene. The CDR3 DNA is TGTGCCAGCAGCGCCATGACCAACGGCGTTCACTTC. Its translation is CASSAMTNGVHF.

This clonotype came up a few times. CDR3: CASSRDPTGANEQFF. For the CDR3, the DNA is TGTGCCAGCAGCCGGGACCCCACGGGGGCCAATGAGCAGTTCTTC. The chain joins TRBV11-2 to TRBJ2-1; D may correspond to TRBD1 or TRBD2 (6 bases each). Germline V gives CDR1 SGHAT, CDR2 FQNNGV. Trimming removed 5 bases from V and 6 bases from J, with 17 bases in between. CDR3 length equals 15 residues.

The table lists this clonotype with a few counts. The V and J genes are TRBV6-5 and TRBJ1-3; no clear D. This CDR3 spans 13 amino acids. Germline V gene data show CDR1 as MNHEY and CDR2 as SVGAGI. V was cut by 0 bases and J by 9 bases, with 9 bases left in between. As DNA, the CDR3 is TGTGCCAGCAGTTACTCTCTATCAGGCACCATATATTTT. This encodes CASSYSLSGTIYF.

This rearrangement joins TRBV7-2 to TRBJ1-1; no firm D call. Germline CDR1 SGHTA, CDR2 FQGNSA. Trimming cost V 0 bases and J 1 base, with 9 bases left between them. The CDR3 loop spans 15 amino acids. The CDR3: CASSLAPPANTEAFF. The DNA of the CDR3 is TGTGCCAGCAGCTTAGCCCCCCCAGCGAACACTGAAGCTTTCTTT.

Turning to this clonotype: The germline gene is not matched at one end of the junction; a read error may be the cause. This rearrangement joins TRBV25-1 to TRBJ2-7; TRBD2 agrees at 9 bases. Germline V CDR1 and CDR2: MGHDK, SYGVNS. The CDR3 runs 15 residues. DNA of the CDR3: TGTGCTAGCAGTCTAACCGGGACTAGCCTCTACGAGCAGTACTTC. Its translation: CASSLTGTSLYEQYF.

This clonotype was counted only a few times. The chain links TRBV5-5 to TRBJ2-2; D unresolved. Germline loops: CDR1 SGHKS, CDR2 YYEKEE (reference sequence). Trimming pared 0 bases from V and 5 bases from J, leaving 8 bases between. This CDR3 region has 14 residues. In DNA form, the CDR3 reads TGTGCCAGCAGCTTGGGACCAATAACCGGGGAGCTGTTTTTT. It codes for CASSLGPITGELFF.

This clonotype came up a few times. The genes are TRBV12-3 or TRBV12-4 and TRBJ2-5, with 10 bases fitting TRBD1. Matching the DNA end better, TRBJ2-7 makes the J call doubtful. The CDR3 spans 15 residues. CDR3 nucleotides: TGTGCCAGCACTCCGGGACAGGGGTGGACCTACGAGCAGTACTTC. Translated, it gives CASTPGQGWTYEQYF.

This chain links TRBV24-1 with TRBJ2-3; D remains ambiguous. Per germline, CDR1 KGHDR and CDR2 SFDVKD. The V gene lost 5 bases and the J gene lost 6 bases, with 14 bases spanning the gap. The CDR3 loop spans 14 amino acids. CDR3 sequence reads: CATSALKSADTQYF. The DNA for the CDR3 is TGTGCCACCAGTGCCTTGAAGTCGGCGGATACGCAGTATTTT.

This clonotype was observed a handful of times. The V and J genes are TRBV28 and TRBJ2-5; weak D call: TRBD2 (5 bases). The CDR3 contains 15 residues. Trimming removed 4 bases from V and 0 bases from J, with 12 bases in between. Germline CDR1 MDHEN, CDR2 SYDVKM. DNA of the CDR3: TGTGCCAGCAGTTACGGACTTAATGACCAAGAGACCCAGTACTTC. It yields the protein CASSYGLNDQETQYF.

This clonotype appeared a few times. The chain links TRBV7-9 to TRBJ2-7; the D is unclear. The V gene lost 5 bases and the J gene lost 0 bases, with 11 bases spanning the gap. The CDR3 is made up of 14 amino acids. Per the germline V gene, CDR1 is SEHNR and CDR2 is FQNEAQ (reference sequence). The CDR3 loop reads CASSQQQSSYEQYF. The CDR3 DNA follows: TGTGCCAGCAGCCAGCAACAGAGCTCCTACGAGCAGTACTTC.

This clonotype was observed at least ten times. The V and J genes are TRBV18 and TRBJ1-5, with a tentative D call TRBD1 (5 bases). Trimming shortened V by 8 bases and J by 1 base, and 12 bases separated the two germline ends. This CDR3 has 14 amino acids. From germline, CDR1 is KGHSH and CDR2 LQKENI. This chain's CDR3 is CASSPGQSNQPQHF. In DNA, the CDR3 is TGTGCCAGCAGCCCCGGACAAAGCAATCAGCCCCAGCATTTT.

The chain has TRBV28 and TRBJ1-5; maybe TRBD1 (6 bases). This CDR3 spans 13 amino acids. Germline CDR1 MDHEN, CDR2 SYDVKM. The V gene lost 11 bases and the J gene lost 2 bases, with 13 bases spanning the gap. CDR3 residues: CACNRVRNQPQHF. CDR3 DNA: TGTGCCTGCAACAGGGTCCGCAATCAGCCCCAGCATTTT.

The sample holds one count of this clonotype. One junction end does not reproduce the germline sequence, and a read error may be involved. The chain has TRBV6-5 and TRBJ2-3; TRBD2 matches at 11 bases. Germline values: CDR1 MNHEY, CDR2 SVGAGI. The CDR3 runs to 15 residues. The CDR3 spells CASSSGLAGTDMQYF. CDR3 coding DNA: TGTGCCAGCAGCTCCGGACTAGCGGGCACAGATATGCAGTATTTT.

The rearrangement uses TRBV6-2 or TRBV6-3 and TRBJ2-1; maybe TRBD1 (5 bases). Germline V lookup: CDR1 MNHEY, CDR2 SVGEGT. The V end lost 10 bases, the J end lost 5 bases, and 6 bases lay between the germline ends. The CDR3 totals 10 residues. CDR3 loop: CATGNNEQFF. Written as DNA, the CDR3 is TGTGCCACAGGGAACAATGAGCAGTTCTTC.

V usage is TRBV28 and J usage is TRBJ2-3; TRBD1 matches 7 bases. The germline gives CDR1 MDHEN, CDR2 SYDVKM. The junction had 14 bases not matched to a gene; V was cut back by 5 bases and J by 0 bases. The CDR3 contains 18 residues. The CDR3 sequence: CASSDRTGSRYSTDTQYF. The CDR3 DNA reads TGTGCCAGCAGTGATAGGACAGGATCCCGGTATAGCACAGATACGCAGTATTTT.

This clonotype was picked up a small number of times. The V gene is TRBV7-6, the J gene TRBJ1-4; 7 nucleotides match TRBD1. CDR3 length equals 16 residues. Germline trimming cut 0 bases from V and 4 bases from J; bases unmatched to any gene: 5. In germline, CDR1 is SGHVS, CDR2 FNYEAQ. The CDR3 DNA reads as TGTGCCAGCAGCTTAGCGGAGGGGACAGATAATGAAAAACTGTTTTTT. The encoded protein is CASSLAEGTDNEKLFF.

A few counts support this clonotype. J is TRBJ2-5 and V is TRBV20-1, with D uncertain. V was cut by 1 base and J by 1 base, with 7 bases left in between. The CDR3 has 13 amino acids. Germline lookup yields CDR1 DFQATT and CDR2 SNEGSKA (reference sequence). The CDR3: CSARAYTQETQYF. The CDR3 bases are TGCAGTGCTAGAGCGTATACCCAAGAGACCCAGTACTTC.

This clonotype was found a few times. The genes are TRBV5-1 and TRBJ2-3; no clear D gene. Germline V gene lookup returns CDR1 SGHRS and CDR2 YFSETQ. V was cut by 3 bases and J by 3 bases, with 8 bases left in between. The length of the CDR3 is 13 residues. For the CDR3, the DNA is TGCGCCAGCAGCTCGACCCCGACAGATACGCAGTATTTT. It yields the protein CASSSTPTDTQYF.

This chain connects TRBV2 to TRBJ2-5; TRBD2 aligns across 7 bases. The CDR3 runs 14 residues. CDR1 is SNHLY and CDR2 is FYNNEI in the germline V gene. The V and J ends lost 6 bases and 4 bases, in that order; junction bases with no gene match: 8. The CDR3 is CASRWREGPETQYF. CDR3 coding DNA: TGTGCCAGCAGATGGAGGGAGGGCCCAGAGACCCAGTACTTC.

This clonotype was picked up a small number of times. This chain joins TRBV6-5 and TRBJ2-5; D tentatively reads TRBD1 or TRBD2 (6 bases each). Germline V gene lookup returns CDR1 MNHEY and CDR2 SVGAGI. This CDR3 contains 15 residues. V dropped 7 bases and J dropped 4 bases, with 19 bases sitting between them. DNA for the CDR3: TGTGCCAGCATTCTTTACCGAGGGGGAGGAGAGACCCAGTACTTC. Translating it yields CASILYRGGGETQYF.

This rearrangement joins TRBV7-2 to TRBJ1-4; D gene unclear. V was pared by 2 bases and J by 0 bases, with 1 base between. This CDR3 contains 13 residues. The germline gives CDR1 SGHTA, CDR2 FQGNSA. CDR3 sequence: CASSLPTNEKLFF. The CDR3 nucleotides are TGTGCCAGCAGCTTACCAACTAATGAAAAACTGTTTTTT.